The rows below give T cell receptor beta chains drawn from one sample of a study of T cells in pancreatic ductal adenocarcinoma. The protocol was immunoSEQ multiplex PCR, while the TCRdb copy is restricted to in-frame clones and leaves out a portion. The table lists some 16,000 clones, more than 75% of them singletons. What was sequenced was PBMCs. The receptors originated from a human donor with pancreatic ductal adenocarcinoma. The CDR3 runs from the conserved cysteine through the conserved F or W. The order of the fields is D gene, clone size, V gene, J gene, CDR3 protein, CDR3 DNA. A D gene is named only where the DNA matches it firmly. Size is stated for part of the rows, as once, few or many counts, or as a class when the clone is expanded.

TRBD1,.,TRBV28,TRBJ2-7,CASTVGGTGSHEQYF,TGTGCCAGCACAGTCGGAGGGACAGGGTCTCACGAGCAGTACTTC
.,.,TRBV28,TRBJ2-1,CASETPLREQFF,TGTGCCAGCGAGACACCACTGAGGGAGCAGTTCTTC
TRBD1,.,TRBV19,TRBJ2-7,CASNRGANEQYF,TGTGCCAGCAACAGGGGGGCGAACGAGCAGTACTTC
TRBD2,.,TRBV27,TRBJ2-1,CASSPGLAGREQFF,TGTGCCAGCAGCCCTGGACTAGCTGGGAGAGAGCAGTTCTTC
.,.,TRBV19,TRBJ2-1,CASSSRDKRTNEQFF,TGTGCCAGTAGTAGCCGCGACAAGCGTACCAATGAGCAGTTCTTC
TRBD1,.,TRBV29-1,TRBJ2-7,CSVWTGENYEQYF,TGCAGCGTGTGGACAGGGGAGAACTACGAGCAGTACTTC
.,.,TRBV9,TRBJ2-2,CASSVADDSPDTGELFF,TGTGCCAGCAGCGTAGCGGACGATTCCCCCGACACCGGGGAGCTGTTTTTT
TRBD1,once,TRBV6-4,TRBJ2-3,CASSHTGGADTQYF,TGTGCCAGCAGCCATACAGGGGGCGCAGATACGCAGTATTTT
TRBD2,.,TRBV6-1,TRBJ2-7,CASSELGLAGESYEQYF,TGTGCCAGCAGTGAACTGGGACTAGCGGGAGAATCCTACGAGCAGTACTTC
TRBD1,.,TRBV5-1,TRBJ1-1,CASSPLGGGGYTEAFF,TGCGCCAGCAGCCCCCTTGGGGGAGGGGGCTACACTGAAGCTTTCTTT
TRBD1,.,TRBV5-4,TRBJ1-1,CASSAQPPGQGMYTEAFF,TGTGCCAGCAGCGCCCAACCCCCGGGACAGGGGATGTACACTGAAGCTTTCTTT
TRBD2,once,TRBV4-3,TRBJ2-3,CASSQDDQLAGAYF,TGCGCCAGCAGCCAAGATGATCAGCTAGCGGGCGCTTATTTT
.,.,TRBV4-3,TRBJ2-3,CASSRHRDAQYF,TGCGCCAGCAGCCGCCACAGGGATGCGCAGTATTTT
TRBD1,.,TRBV7-2,TRBJ2-3,CASSLAPGQGAPTITDTQYF,TGTGCCAGCAGCTTAGCACCGGGACAGGGGGCCCCCACGATCACAGATACGCAGTATTTT
.,.,TRBV5-8,TRBJ2-3,CASSPGALSTDTQYF,TGTGCCAGCAGCCCAGGGGCGCTGAGCACAGATACGCAGTATTTT
.,.,TRBV7-2,TRBJ1-6,CASSSLRGGSYNSPLHF,TGTGCCAGCAGCTCACTGAGGGGAGGCTCCTATAATTCACCCCTCCACTTT
TRBD2,.,TRBV2,TRBJ2-1,CASGGTSGYNEQFF,TGTGCCAGCGGAGGGACTAGCGGATACAATGAGCAGTTCTTC
.,.,TRBV29-1,TRBJ1-1,CSVEDPGTRAFF,TGCAGCGTTGAAGATCCCGGGACGAGAGCTTTCTTT